The 12 T cell receptor beta chains below come from one sample, sequenced in a study of glioma-infiltrating T cells. Amplification of TCR alpha and beta CDR3 regions from RNA used iRepertoire nested multiplex PCR. From the multiplex PCR reads, TCRdb called clonotypes with MiXCR, one entry per CDR3 protein. The sample records some 110,000 distinct CDR3 sequences, 23% being singletons. The sample taken for sequencing was glioma tissue, nonneoplastic brain tissue, or PBMCs (not recorded which). These TCRs come from a human donor with low-grade glioma or glioblastoma, undergoing nonglioma brain surgery, or in good health (not recorded which).

This clonotype is judged medium-sized. This sequence joins TRBV3-1 and TRBJ1-2; D is unresolved. The CDR3 extends over 14 amino acids. V gave up 1 base and J gave up 6 bases, with 12 bases separating them. Per the germline V gene, CDR1 is LGHDT and CDR2 is YNNKEL (reference sequence). This chain's CDR3 is CASSQVIAANGYTF. The CDR3 coding sequence is TGTGCCAGCAGCCAAGTGATTGCGGCAAATGGCTACACCTTC.

About this clonotype itself: A much larger clone is a single base away; this may be a read error. Lacking the conserved final phenylalanine or tryptophan, this CDR3 likely reflects a read error. The chain joins TRBV6-1 to TRBJ2-7; 8 nucleotides agree with TRBD1. Trimming at V came to 6 bases and at J to 7 bases, leaving 11 bases not matched to a gene. Germline V CDR1 and CDR2: MNHNS, SASEGT. This CDR3 region has 14 residues. CDR3 DNA: TGTGCCAGCAGCCCAGGGGGCGGCTTAAAAGAGCAGTACTTG. It translates to CASSPGGGLKEQYL.

With respect to this clonotype: A junction boundary mismatches the germline segment, possibly from a read error. The rearrangement joins TRBV5-1 to TRBJ1-5; 7 nucleotides line up with TRBD1. The CDR3 contains 16 residues. The germline V gene encodes CDR1 SGHRS and CDR2 YFSETQ. The CDR3 DNA sequence: TGCGCCAGCAGCTTGGTCCCGACAGGGAACAATAAGCCCCAGCATTTT. It codes for CASSLVPTGNNKPQHF.

In the case of this clonotype: The germline gene is not matched at one end of the junction; a read error may be the cause. V usage is TRBV9 and J usage is TRBJ1-1; D gene ambiguous. Per the germline V gene, CDR1 is SGDLS and CDR2 is YYNGEE. The CDR3 spans 14 residues. This chain's CDR3 is CASSVGTLNTEDFF. The CDR3 DNA reads as TGTGCCAGCAGCGTAGGGACGTTGAACACTGAAGATTTCTTT.

This clonotype was observed a handful of times. A much larger clonotype is one base distant, so this may be a read error. The chain is built from TRBV7-2 and TRBJ1-2, with D possibly TRBD1 on 6 matching bases. V gave up 1 base and J gave up 4 bases, with 19 bases separating them. The V gene's germline CDR1 is SGHTA and CDR2 FQGNSA. The CDR3 extends over 17 amino acids. CDR3 in DNA: TGTGCCAGCAGCTTAGTCAGGGGCAGGGGAGGCCTCTATGGCTACACCTTC. Translated: CASSLVRGRGGLYGYTF.

The CDR3 reads CASSFAGLYEQYF. As DNA, the CDR3 is TGCGCCAGCAGCTTTGCAGGCCTGTACGAGCAGTACTTC. The chain couples TRBV5-1 to TRBJ2-7; D call uncertain. Trimming removed 2 bases from V and 4 bases from J, with 10 bases in between. Germline V lookup: CDR1 SGHRS, CDR2 YFSETQ. This CDR3 comprises 13 residues. The full variable domain, rest sourced from reference TRBV5-1 and TRBJ2-7, is KAGVTQTPRYLIKTRGQQVTLSCSPISGHRSVSWYQQTPGQGLQFLFEYFSETQRNKGNFPGRFSGRQFSNSRSEMNVSTLELGDSALYLCASSFAGLYEQYFGPGTRLTVT.

This clonotype has ten or more counts. Mismatch with germline at one junction end may stem from a read error. V and J are TRBV6-1 and TRBJ2-3; D is possibly TRBD2 (5 bases). The CDR3 runs to 13 residues. Germline V gene sequence: CDR1 MNHNS, CDR2 SASEGT. The CDR3 loop reads CTSNSREQGTQYF. The CDR3 nucleotides read TGTACCAGCAATTCCCGGGAACAAGGCACGCAGTATTTT.

This clonotype has only a few counts. This rearrangement joins TRBV5-1 to TRBJ2-5; the D gene is possibly TRBD1 (6 bases). V shed 6 bases and J shed 2 bases, with 14 bases lying between them. The germline gives CDR1 SGHRS, CDR2 YFSETQ. This CDR3 is built from 14 residues. CDR3 region: CASTTTGFQETQYF. The CDR3 bases are TGCGCCAGCACGACTACAGGGTTTCAAGAGACCCAGTACTTC.

In the case of this clonotype: A junction boundary mismatches the germline segment, possibly from a read error. V usage is TRBV27 and J usage is TRBJ1-5; 9 bases match TRBD1. Germline lookup yields CDR1 MNHEY and CDR2 SMNVEV (reference sequence). This CDR3 region has 15 residues. CDR3: CASSLEGTGTKPQHF. DNA of the CDR3: TGTGCCAGCAGCCTTGAAGGGACAGGGACTAAGCCCCAGCATTTC.

Concerning this clonotype itself: A much larger clone sits a single nucleotide away, making a read error possible. The chain links TRBV7-6 to TRBJ2-7; D is possibly TRBD1 (6 bases). The CDR3 has 14 amino acids. CDR1 and CDR2 from the germline V gene are SGHVS and FNYEAQ. CDR3 sequence reads: CASRLRSGVYEQYF. As DNA, the CDR3 is TGTGCCAGCCGCTTACGATCAGGGGTCTACGAGCAGTACTTC.

The J gene is TRBJ2-5, the V gene TRBV5-4; D is tentatively TRBD1 or TRBD2 (7 bases each). Trimming removed 0 bases from V and 4 bases from J, with 13 bases in between. The CDR3 consists of 15 residues. Germline lookup yields CDR1 SGHNT and CDR2 YYREEE (reference sequence). In DNA, the CDR3 is TGTGCCAGCAGCTTGGAGCAGGGGGGGGCAGAGACCCAGTACTTC. Translated, it gives CASSLEQGGAETQYF.

V usage is TRBV5-4 and J usage is TRBJ1-5, with a weak D call TRBD1 (5 bases). Looked up from germline, CDR1 is SGHNT and CDR2 is YYREEE (reference sequence). CDR3 length: 14 amino acids. V was pared by 2 bases and J by 4 bases, with 10 bases between. In nucleotides, the CDR3 is TGTGCCAGCAGCTTCCGAGGGGAAAATCAGCCCCAGCATTTT. It translates to CASSFRGENQPQHF.